This T cell receptor (beta chain) appears in the sequencing data of a study of shared T cell receptors in the human thymus. Profiling relied on immunoSEQ multiplex PCR, and the TCRdb table lists in-frame clones only, not all of them. The sample has more than 550,000 clones, more than 75% seen once. The V end lost 4 bases, the J end lost 2 bases, and 12 bases lay between the germline ends. Germline V CDR1 and CDR2: SGHDN, FVKESK. This CDR3 is built from 15 residues. The sample was also linked to a second study, of human thymus T cells. In that study: The donor group consisted of healthy Finnish infants who were having corrective surgery for congenital heart defects. The source of the thymus tissue was resections taken during corrective heart surgery. What appeared biased in thymic and blood repertoires was the usage of V and J genes. Thymic repertoires overlap heavily among unrelated individuals, related research has reported.

The chain carries TRBV14 and TRBJ2-1; D uncertain. Specimen: thymocytes. This clonotype originated in a boy in the first two years of life with a congenital heart defect. The CDR3 DNA follows: TGTGCCAGCAGCCGTCGTCCACCTACCTACAATGAGCAGTTCTTC. Translated: CASSRRPPTYNEQFF.